Sequencing of this T cell receptor beta chain was carried out in a study of HIV-infected children after antiretroviral therapy interruption. Study-level background: For the interruption arm, samples span week 0 through about 3 years after study end.

A 3' RACE protocol on RNA, with unique molecular identifiers, produced the TCR library. TCRdb processed the 3' RACE reads anew with MiXCR; each CDR3 protein has one entry. The repertoire holds roughly 16,000 distinct CDR3 sequences, with 3% to 3.5% as singletons. This clonotype was recorded at least ten times. Treatment described: PENTA 11 planned treatment interruption arm or continuous ART arm. The clonotype originates from a child between 2 and 17 years old with HIV. Material: CD45RA+ CD4+ T cells from PBMCs, obtained from a donor given antiretroviral therapy, either interrupted or continuous. Subset here: naive CD4+ CD45RA+ CD45RO- T cells.

CDR3 in DNA: TGTGCCAGCAGCTTGGCCGAGTTTTCACCCCTCCACTTT. Translating it yields CASSLAEFSPLHF. The chain has TRBV5-6 and TRBJ1-6; D gene ambiguous. The CDR3 covers 13 residues. The V end lost 0 bases, the J end lost 9 bases, and 7 bases lay between the germline ends. Germline CDR1 is SGHDT and CDR2 is YYEEEE.